The T cell receptor (beta chain) under discussion was sequenced for a study of tumor-infiltrating lymphocytes in primary liver carcinoma (dated by TCRdb to 2015 to 2018). Turning to the overall study: The five patients, three men and two women aged 30 to 69 years, had hepatocellular carcinoma (four) or combined HCC and intrahepatic cholangiocarcinoma (one). Each sample produced about 3.5 to 7.5 million productive TCRbeta reads, and read depth showed no significant difference between tissue types. Repertoires from technical replicates were highly reproducible, with mean shared-clone rates roughly 0.9 and correlation coefficients above 0.95. The study combined TCRbeta repertoire sequencing, expression microarrays and whole-exome sequencing across five regions of each liver tumor, with adjacent normal tissue and blood. A total of some 35 specimens from 5 patients underwent TCRbeta repertoire sequencing, comprising about 25 tumor regions, 5 adjacent noncancerous liver tissues and 5 peripheral blood samples. Tumors of the five patients were stage T1-T3 N0M0 with maximum diameters of about 4 to 10 cm. The roughly 25 tumor region samples were profiled with Agilent mRNA microarrays so that TCRbeta repertoire diversity could be related to the local molecular phenotype. General findings and caveats noted by the study authors: Consistent with antigen-driven expansion, pairs of tumor regions showed higher repertoire overlap (mean roughly 36%) than either tumor-adjacent pairs (around 17%) or tumor-blood pairs (about 15%). Only about 7-24% of top clones were present in all five regions of a tumor, suggesting spatial heterogeneity of tumor-infiltrating T cells. The study included only a handful of patients, and the authors note findings should be validated in a larger study. Compared with blood, tumors had a significantly larger share of the repertoire taken up by the top 250 clones (p = 0.039). Bulk unsorted samples precluded comparing CD4+ and CD8+ T cell repertoires. Only the TCR beta chain was sequenced, which likely underestimates true repertoire diversity because unpaired alpha chains were not captured.

Without any cell sorting, total RNA and DNA were extracted together from around 20-30 mg of bulk tissue using the AllPrep DNA/RNA mini kit. Between late 2015 and early 2016, roughly five patients in China with histopathologically diagnosed primary liver carcinoma had their tumors surgically resected. Chronic HBV infection was present in the patients, and the patients were treatment-naive at sampling. Each tumor was sampled at five spatially separated regions: the tumor centre plus the superior, inferior, left-lateral and right-lateral poles. More than 75% viable tumor cells were found by histology in every tumor sample. Fresh tumor and adjacent tissue pieces were bisected, with one half stored in RNAlater at -80 degrees C and the other half sent for histology. With regard to this clonotype: This clone's antigen is unknown. The CDR3 does not close with the conserved phenylalanine or tryptophan, likely indicating a read error.

The CDR3 length is 15 residues, termini included. Only CDR3 DNA is held: 45 bases, read in frame from base 1. Ends trimmed: V by 3 bases, J by 10 bases; bases unmatched to a gene: 9. The germline V gene sets CDR1 to SGHDT and CDR2 to YYEEEE. Using a constant-region primer and ProtoScript II reverse transcriptase, TCRbeta-specific cDNA was reverse-transcribed from approximately 0.55 ug total RNA. The TCRbeta libraries were prepared through three rounds of nested multiplex PCR following a slightly modified ARM-PCR procedure. Each of the first two PCR rounds ran for about 11 cycles using multiplex TRBV1-TRBV30 forward primers together with a Cbeta reverse primer. Sample barcodes and Illumina adapters were added in a final 25-cycle PCR with Deep VentR polymerase. Amplicons of 200-500 bp were gel-purified with a QIAquick gel extraction kit before sequencing. TCRbeta amplicons were sequenced on an Illumina HiSeq 2500 with 250-bp paired-end reads. The paper's data handling went like this. Quality trimming of reads was performed with Trimmomatic v0.33, and paired reads were merged with FLASH v1.2.11 so that full CDR3 sequences could be recovered. V, D and J germline segments were assigned to the rearranged TCRbeta sequences using MiGEC v1.2.1b. VDJtools v1.0.0 computed clonotype statistics and Shannon-Wiener diversity indices. To reduce sampling bias, subsequent analyses other than the diversity analysis used only the 250 most abundant clonotypes in each sample. TCRdb cleaned the public reads at Q25 with fastp, built clones with MiXCR and kept in-frame beta chains. Rows with one shared CDR3 protein collapse into an entry with the most common genes and DNA. The V and J calls, along with clone size, are taken from TCRdb and not from the paper's own processing. For this sample there are about 64,000 distinct CDR3 sequences; over 60% appear just once. The ten largest clonotypes hold about 40% of the sample.

This TCR was recovered from a man in his forties or fifties with primary liver carcinoma and hepatitis B virus infection. The specimen sequenced was liver tumor tissue from sampling region 4. The cell subset or site label corresponds to: tumor region T4, right-lateral pole. The V gene is TRBV5-6 and the J gene is TRBJ2-2, with 10 junctional bases fitting TRBD1. The CDR3 protein is CASSSGTGVTEELFY. Here is the DNA: TGTGCCAGCAGCTCCGGGACAGGGGTGACAGAGGAGCTGTTTTAT.